The following is a T cell receptor (beta chain) sequence with its context. Its target antigen remains unknown. Qualities for individual bases were not recorded, and no much larger clone is one base off. For the CD8 naive samples, CD45RO-negative cells were positively selected for CCR7, yielding a CD45RA+CCR7+ population from which TemRA cells were excluded. Healthy HIV-negative adults with no recently reported acute infections or vaccinations were included as donors. Every donor was a Caucasian adult residing in Nashville, Tennessee, USA. Blood was collected by leukapheresis, and PBMCs were isolated by Ficoll-Histopaque density gradient centrifugation and then cryopreserved in liquid nitrogen vapor phase. Purity and quantity of every magnetically sorted T cell population were checked by analytical flow cytometry. Genomic DNA was isolated from every sorted fraction and measured by UV absorbance on a Nanodrop 2000c.

These data belong to a study of shared clonotypes between healthy human individuals (dated by TCRdb to 2018 to 2020). About the investigation overall: A couple of women and three men aged 18 to 49 years were included in the cohort. For each donor, three plates each were used for CD4 naive and CD4 memory, two plates were used for CD8 naive, and one plate was used for CD8 memory. To estimate repertoire size and how much clonotype sharing occurs between individuals, the study deeply sequenced the blood TCR repertoires of roughly 5 healthy adults. Libraries were prepared and TCR repertoires were sequenced by different laboratories using diverse techniques, in order to increase sequencing depth and limit assay-specific biases. Between about 0.8 and 9 billion PBMCs per donor were obtained by leukapheresis.

Overall study outcomes, separate from this receptor: Even with the large sequencing depth, rarefaction of the sorted-subset datasets indicated that sequencing was incomplete. Clonotypes shared by all four sorted-subset donors showed higher generation probabilities than non-shared clonotypes. Only blood was sampled, and tissue TCR repertoires likely differ from those in blood. Across several donors, 4.5% to 6.5% of naive CD4, roughly 3.3% of naive CD8, roughly 2.3% of memory CD4, and approximately 0.4% of memory CD8 clonotypes were shared. The small number of donors limited the genetic and exposure-history diversity represented. Based on pairwise subsampling, the degree of clonotype sharing among donors was expected to be affected by sequencing depth. Larger estimated clonotype richness was generally found for naive subsets than for memory subsets.

TCR CDR3 regions were amplified from genomic DNA by multiplex PCR using the deep immunoSEQ assay. Genomic DNA extracted from each cell subset was distributed evenly over all wells of several immunoSEQ 96-well plates, and each plate served as one replicate. For sorted subsets, around 200 ng genomic DNA, equal to 30,000 or so T cell genomes, was loaded into each replicate PCR. Purified libraries were measured with a Qubit 3.0 fluorometer, size-checked on a Bioanalyzer 2100, and measured again with the KAPA Library Quantification kit. Every immunoSEQ 96-well plate was sequenced on a dedicated single-read 150-cycle Illumina NextSeq 550 flow cell. The original pipeline was this. Because only junctional sequences without quality scores were contained in the immunoSEQ output, filtering matching that applied to full-length reads could not be performed. Sequences were annotated with PyIR, a Python wrapper for IgBLAST v1.9, and V/J genes and CDR3 were assigned using IMGT germline references. Reads were removed for weak V/J assignments (E-value above 1e-6), missing CDR3, stop codons, out-of-frame junctions, or ambiguous translated residues. V3J clonotypes were defined as sequences sharing an identical inferred V gene, J gene, and CDR3 amino acid sequence. The percentage overlap between two repertoires was calculated by dividing the number of shared unique clonotypes by the size of the smaller repertoire. Repertoire richness was assessed with RTK rarefaction, the Chao1 estimator, and Recon v2.1 estimates of unobserved clonotypes. Generation probabilities for all TCRbeta clonotypes obtained by the gDNA method from a handful of donors were computed using OLGA. TCRdb took this table from immuneACCESS and kept in-frame rearrangements with V and J called. Such tables lack part of the clones; where checked against another copy, unresolved V genes explain under half of the gap, and the rest is unexplained. The V and J calls and clone size come from that table; D and trimming were worked out from the DNA. Recorded for this sample are about 750,000 clones; around 92% of them occurred a single time. Of the sample, approximately 25% is held by the ten largest clones.

Reading from cysteine to phenylalanine, the CDR3 counts 15 amino acids. The retained sequence is limited to the CDR3, 45 bases, with the frame set at the first base. Looking up the germline V gene yields CDR1 SGDLS and CDR2 YYNGEE. V drops 0 bases and J drops 5 bases, leaving 13 bases in between. Sequenced sample: naive CD8+ T cells sorted from blood. The intended sense of this specimen's cell subset or site label: CD45RA+CCR7+. The V and J segments used are TRBV9 and TRBJ2-3; possibly the D gene is TRBD2, per 5 matching bases. The receptor was isolated from a young man in good health. The CDR3 sequence is CASSVEGGGGDTQYF. The nucleotides are TGTGCCAGCAGCGTAGAGGGTGGTGGAGGAGATACGCAGTATTTT.